One sample yielded the 14 T cell receptor beta chains listed below, sequenced in a study of long-term antiretroviral therapy in people with HIV (dated by TCRdb to 2022 to 2024). The immunoSEQ hsTCRB v3.0 assay was used at survey level resolution to sequence the TRB variable region. TCRdb stores this immuneACCESS table with in-frame sequences only. Part of the clones is absent; in the studies checked, under half of the shortfall reflects unresolved V genes, and no reason is known for the rest. The sample table contains 25,000 to 35,000 clones; only one count was recorded for 85% to 90% of them. Approximately 4% of the sample is held by the ten biggest clonotypes. The input for sequencing was unsorted PBMCs, taken 0.5 years after starting antiretroviral therapy. Receptor source: a woman aged 18-30 years with HIV.

A remark on this clone: The sample contains more than one DNA sequence encoding this CDR3. The gene calls are TRBV5-1 and TRBJ2-5; D not resolved. Germline V CDR1 and CDR2: SGHRS, YFSETQ. The CDR3 contains 11 residues. Trimming took off 2 bases at V and 8 bases at J, with 7 bases between the two ends. The CDR3 protein is CASSFQETQYF. In DNA form, the CDR3 reads TGCGCCAGCAGCTTTCAGGAAACCCAGTACTTC.

The chain links TRBV27 to TRBJ2-7; TRBD2 aligns across 11 bases. The V gene end was trimmed by 3 bases and the J gene end by 6 bases; junction bases not matched to a gene: 4. This CDR3 has 14 residues. Germline CDR1 MNHEY, CDR2 SMNVEV (reference sequence). The CDR3 DNA is TGTGCCAGCAGTTTTACTAGCGGGAGTCGCGAGCAGTACTTC. Translated: CASSFTSGSREQYF.

This rearrangement joins TRBV4-3 to TRBJ2-1, with TRBD2 matching over 7 bases. This CDR3 contains 17 residues. Germline V gene data show CDR1 as LGHNA and CDR2 as YSLEER. The V and J ends lost 0 bases and 4 bases, in that order; junction bases with no gene match: 9. The CDR3 bases are TGCGCCAGCAGCCAAGAAATCGCGGGAGAAGGTTACAATGAGCAGTTCTTC. It codes for CASSQEIAGEGYNEQFF.

V gene TRBV27 combines with J gene TRBJ2-1, with TRBD2 as a possible D gene (5 bases). Germline assignment: CDR1 MNHEY and CDR2 SMNVEV (reference sequence). The V gene lost 7 bases and the J gene lost 7 bases, with 14 bases spanning the gap. The CDR3 consists of 13 residues. CDR3 sequence (DNA): TGTGCCAGCACCACGAGAGGGTGGAATGAGCAGTTCTTC. Encoded protein: CASTTRGWNEQFF.

The genes are TRBV28 and TRBJ2-5, with unresolved D. The length of the CDR3 is 12 residues. Trimming shortened V by 3 bases and J by 0 bases, and 2 bases separated the two germline ends. CDR1 is MDHEN and CDR2 is SYDVKM in the germline V gene. CDR3 region: CASSLDQETQYF. The CDR3 DNA reads as TGTGCCAGCAGTTTGGACCAAGAGACCCAGTACTTC.

The rearrangement links TRBV4-2 to TRBJ2-1; 10 bases map to TRBD2. This CDR3 is built from 16 residues. Looked up from germline, CDR1 is LGHNA and CDR2 is YNFKEQ. V lost 5 bases to trimming and J lost 3 bases; unmatched junction nucleotides: 7. For the CDR3, the DNA is TGTGCCAGCAGCTCCCAGCGGGAGGGCCTCTACAATGAGCAGTTCTTC. Its translation is CASSSQREGLYNEQFF.

The table lists this clone with a few counts. The V and J genes are TRBV19 and TRBJ1-2, with 9 bases identical to TRBD1. This CDR3 has 16 amino acids. Trimming removed 3 bases from V and 4 bases from J; junction bases left unmatched: 9. Germline CDR1 reads LNHDA; CDR2 reads SQIVND (reference sequence). The CDR3 DNA reads as TGTGCCAGTAGTATTCAACAGGGGGCCCAGGCCTATGGCTACACCTTC. Its translation: CASSIQQGAQAYGYTF.

The chain has TRBV9 and TRBJ2-5, with 10 bases fitting TRBD2. J was trimmed by 5 bases and V by 4 bases; bases with no gene match: 11. CDR1 is SGDLS, CDR2 YYNGEE, per germline. The CDR3 spans 16 residues. DNA for the CDR3: TGTGCCAGCAGCCTTAGAGGAGCGGGAGGGATCGAGACCCAGTACTTC. This encodes CASSLRGAGGIETQYF.

The table lists this clone with a count of one. The chain combines TRBV27 with TRBJ1-6, with 10 bases fitting TRBD1. The CDR3 length is 17 residues. V lost 8 bases and J lost 3; bases outside the gene matches: 10. CDR1 is MNHEY and CDR2 is SMNVEV in the germline V gene (reference sequence). CDR3 sequence: CASYRQGAGNYNSPLHF. The CDR3, as DNA: TGTGCCAGCTACCGACAGGGGGCGGGGAACTATAATTCACCCCTCCACTTT.

The chain joins TRBV7-2 to TRBJ2-2; D uncertain. Per the germline V gene, CDR1 is SGHTA and CDR2 is FQGNSA. V was clipped by 8 bases and J by 4 bases, with 14 bases between them. The CDR3 spans 14 residues. The CDR3 sequence is CASAHAPITGELFF. DNA for the CDR3: TGTGCCAGCGCGCACGCGCCGATCACCGGGGAGCTGTTTTTT.

This clone is a singleton in its sample. The chain has TRBV9 and TRBJ2-7; no reliable D call. CDR1 SGDLS and CDR2 YYNGEE come from the germline V gene. CDR3 length: 12 residues. With 0 bases removed from V and 7 bases from J, the gap between germline ends came to 8 bases. As DNA, the CDR3 is TGTGCCAGCAGCGTAGGTTGGGAAGAGCAGTACTTC. Translating gives CASSVGWEEQYF.

The genes are TRBV27 and TRBJ2-3, with 10 bases aligning to TRBD1. From germline, CDR1 is MNHEY and CDR2 SMNVEV (reference sequence). The V segment lost 7 bases and the J segment 5 bases; nucleotides outside the gene matches: 12. The CDR3 extends over 16 amino acids. CDR3 sequence (DNA): TGTGCCAGCACCCTCGGCCGGACAGGGGGTGGAGATACGCAGTATTTT. Amino acids: CASTLGRTGGGDTQYF.

The chain is built from TRBV7-9 and TRBJ1-2, with 7 bases matching TRBD1. Germline trimming cut 5 bases from V and 8 bases from J; bases unmatched to any gene: 8. Germline V gene lookup returns CDR1 SEHNR and CDR2 FQNEAQ (reference sequence). The CDR3 length is 13 residues. CDR3 residues: CASSPGTVGGYTF. The CDR3 DNA reads TGTGCCAGCAGCCCAGGGACAGTGGGAGGCTACACCTTC.

This clone was seen a handful of times. The chain employs TRBV7-2 and TRBJ1-2, with a weak D call TRBD1 (6 bases). Trimming stripped 4 bases from V and 10 bases from J, with 13 bases between. CDR1 SGHTA and CDR2 FQGNSA come from the germline V gene. This CDR3 contains 12 residues. Here the CDR3 DNA reads TGTGCCAGCAGCTCCCGGACAGATGACTACACCTTC. As protein: CASSSRTDDYTF.